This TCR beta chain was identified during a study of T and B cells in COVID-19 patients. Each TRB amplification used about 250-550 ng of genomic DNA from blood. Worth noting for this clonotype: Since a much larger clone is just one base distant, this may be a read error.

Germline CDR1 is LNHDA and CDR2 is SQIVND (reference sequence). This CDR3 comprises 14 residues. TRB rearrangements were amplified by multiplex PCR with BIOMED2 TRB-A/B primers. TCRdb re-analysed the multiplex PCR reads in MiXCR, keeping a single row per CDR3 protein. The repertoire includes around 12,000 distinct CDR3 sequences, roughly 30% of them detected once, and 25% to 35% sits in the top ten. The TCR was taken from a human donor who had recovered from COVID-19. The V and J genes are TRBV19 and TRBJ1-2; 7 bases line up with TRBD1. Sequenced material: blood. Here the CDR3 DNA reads TGTGCCAGTACCCGGGACAGCAGGAAATATGACTACACCTTC. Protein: CASTRDSRKYDYTF.